Below are 16 T cell receptor beta chains sequenced from a single sample in a study of T cells in women clearing cervical HPV infection. Using immunoSEQ multiplex PCR, the repertoire was profiled, and TCRdb retains in-frame clones only, with some absent. The sample's table shows 30,000 to 35,000 clones. Sequenced: blood buffy coat. These receptor sequences come from a woman between 18 and 75 years old with a cervical HPV16 infection that either progressed to CIN3+ or cleared (not recorded which).

The CDR3 bases that were read are TGTGCCAGCGGCATACAGGGGGCACCCAATCAGCCC. Translating gives CASGIQGAPNQP. The entire CDR3 protein reads CASGIQGAPNQPQHF. The V call is TRBV2, the J call TRBJ1-5; TRBD1 agrees at 9 bases. Read coverage stops 3 residues before the CDR3 terminus; the germline J gene supplies the remainder. Germline assignment: CDR1 SNHLY and CDR2 FYNNEI. CDR3 size: 15 residues. V shed 8 bases and J 3 bases; nucleotides not matched to a gene: 8.

Note on this clone: The CDR3 goes on 3 residues after the read ends, and that part is filled in from the germline J gene. This sequence joins TRBV5-1 and TRBJ2-1; 7 bases map to TRBD2. This CDR3 region has 15 residues. V shed 3 bases and J 1 base; nucleotides not matched to a gene: 4. CDR1 is SGHRS and CDR2 is YFSETQ in the germline V gene. The sequenced CDR3 bases are TGCGCCAGCAGCTCGGTAGCGGGTTCCTACAATGAG. It codes for CASSSVAGSYNE. The entire CDR3 reads CASSSVAGSYNEQFF.

As to this clone: The missing CDR3 end, 3 residues past where the read stops, is filled in from the germline J gene. This chain links TRBV30 with TRBJ2-3, with D perhaps TRBD1 (6 bases). Germline V lookup: CDR1 GTSNPN, CDR2 SVGIG (reference sequence). The CDR3 has 13 residues. V shed 2 bases and J shed 3 bases, with 9 bases lying between them. The DNA read from the CDR3 is TGTGCCTGGAGTATGACAGGTACAGATACG. Translating it yields CAWSMTGTDT. The full CDR3 is CAWSMTGTDTQYF.

Comment on this clone: The read stops 3 residues short of the end of the CDR3; the missing end is completed from the germline J gene. The chain couples TRBV7-9 to TRBJ2-5, with TRBD2 matching over 8 bases. V trimming: 5 bases; J trimming: 5 bases; junction bases outside the gene matches: 10. CDR1 SEHNR and CDR2 FQNEAQ come from the germline V gene (reference sequence). The CDR3 contains 15 residues. The CDR3 bases that were read are TGTGCCAGCAGCCCAGCAGCGGGAGCCTGGGAGACC. Translation gives CASSPAAGAWET. The complete CDR3 sequence is CASSPAAGAWETQYF.

Regarding this clone: The read ends 3 residues shy of where the CDR3 ends; the end is completed using the germline J gene. The V call is TRBV7-8, the J call TRBJ1-1, with TRBD1 as a possible D gene (6 bases). This CDR3 has 13 amino acids. Germline V gives CDR1 SGHVS, CDR2 FQNEAQ. Trimming shortened V by 5 bases and J by 5 bases, and 12 bases separated the two germline ends. CDR3 protein: CASSAETGTEAFF. The part of the CDR3 DNA that was read is TGTGCCAGCAGCGCGGAGACAGGAACTGAA. Full variable domain (rest looked up from reference TRBV7-8 and TRBJ1-1): GAGVSQSPRYKVAKRGQDVALRCDPISGHVSLFWYQQALGQGPEFLTYFQNEAQLDKSGLPSDRFFAERPEGSVSTLKIQRTQQEDSAVYLCASSAETGTEAFFGQGTRLTVV.

Regarding this clone: The sequenced fragment ends 3 residues before the CDR3 boundary, so the rest is inferred from the germline J gene. The chain has TRBV10-3 and TRBJ2-3; 9 bases map to TRBD2. Per the germline V gene, CDR1 is ENHRY and CDR2 is SYGVKD. Germline trimming cut 6 bases from V and 6 bases from J; bases unmatched to any gene: 19. This CDR3 comprises 18 residues. The CDR3 reads CAIRSTSGGAGGQDTQYF. Partial CDR3 DNA: TGTGCCATCAGAAGCACCTCCGGGGGAGCGGGGGGCCAGGATACG.

Comments on this clone: The DNA ends 3 residues before the CDR3 does, and the rest of the CDR3 is filled in from the germline J gene. J is TRBJ1-2 and V is TRBV6-2 or TRBV6-3; 8 bases are shared with TRBD1. CDR1 MNHEY and CDR2 SVGEGT come from the germline V gene. The CDR3 extends over 14 amino acids. V dropped 7 bases and J dropped 7; count of bases not matched to a gene: 11. CDR3 region: CASTPSGGASGYTF. CDR3 DNA (partial): TGTGCCAGCACCCCCTCAGGGGGCGCGAGTGGC.

On this clone itself: The junction and the germline gene differ at one end; a read error may be behind it. The CDR3 end is not reached by the read, which stops 3 residues before it; the germline J gene fills it in. This sequence joins TRBV4-2 and TRBJ2-7; 11 nucleotides align to TRBD2. CDR1 and CDR2 (germline): LGHNA, YNFKEQ. The CDR3 has 15 amino acids. CDR3 DNA, as far as it was read: TGCGCCAGCAGCCAAGATCTAGCGGGAGGCTACGAG. Its translation is CASSQDLAGGYE. In full, the CDR3 reads CASSQDLAGGYEQYF.

In the case of this clone: The read terminates 3 residues ahead of where the CDR3 ends, so the germline J gene completes it. The V gene is TRBV2, the J gene TRBJ1-4; 11 bases fit TRBD1. V lost 4 bases to trimming and J lost 5 bases; unmatched junction nucleotides: 3. This CDR3 is 15 amino acids long. CDR1 is SNHLY and CDR2 is FYNNEI in the germline V gene. CDR3: CASSGGTGGNEKLFF. The covered CDR3 bases are TGTGCCAGCAGTGGCGGGACAGGGGGGAATGAAAAA.

About this clone: Read coverage stops 3 residues before the CDR3 terminus; the germline J gene supplies the remainder. J is TRBJ2-1 and V is TRBV20-1, with 10 bases aligning to TRBD2. CDR1 is DFQATT and CDR2 is SNEGSKA in the germline V gene (reference sequence). The CDR3 contains 16 residues. V lost 7 bases to trimming and J lost 0 bases; unmatched junction nucleotides: 9. The sequenced CDR3 bases are TGCAGTGTGAGGTCCAGCGGGAGGGCCTCCTACAATGAG. This encodes CSVRSSGRASYNE. The full CDR3 is CSVRSSGRASYNEQFF.

Worth noting for this clone: Read coverage stops 3 residues before the CDR3 terminus; the germline J gene supplies the remainder. The chain employs TRBV30 and TRBJ1-1; the match to TRBD1 covers 8 bases. This CDR3 has 14 residues. Looked up from germline, CDR1 is GTSNPN and CDR2 is SVGIG (reference sequence). The V gene end was trimmed by 4 bases and the J gene end by 1 base; junction bases not matched to a gene: 5. Incomplete CDR3 DNA: TGTGCCTGGAACAGGGGGGGCACGAACACTGAA. Protein sequence: CAWNRGGTNTE. The whole CDR3 region reads CAWNRGGTNTEAFF.

Remarks on this clone: The read stops 3 residues short of the end of the CDR3; the missing end is completed from the germline J gene. The chain joins TRBV7-9 to TRBJ1-1; unclear D gene. This CDR3 has 13 amino acids. Germline CDR1 reads SEHNR; CDR2 reads FQNEAQ (reference sequence). Trimming took 2 bases from V and 3 from J, leaving 7 bases between them. CDR3 loop: CASSLSGHTEAFF. The CDR3 bases that were read are TGTGCCAGCAGCTTATCGGGTCACACTGAA. Complete variable domain (other parts from reference TRBV7-9 and TRBJ1-1): DTGVSQNPRHKITKRGQNVTFRCDPISEHNRLYWYRQTLGQGPEFLTYFQNEAQLEKSRLLSDRFSAERPKGSFSTLEIQRTEQGDSAMYLCASSLSGHTEAFFGQGTRLTVV.

In regard to this clone: With the read ending 3 residues before the CDR3 end, the germline J gene is used to fill in that end. The chain is built from TRBV30 and TRBJ2-7; D is perhaps TRBD1 (5 bases). Germline V gene sequence: CDR1 GTSNPN, CDR2 SVGIG (reference sequence). Between the trimmed V and J ends, which lost 2 bases and 0 bases, there was a span of 17 bases. CDR3 length equals 16 residues. The CDR3 bases that were read are TGTGCCTGGAGTCTGCAGGGCACTTCACTCTCCTACGAG. This codes for CAWSLQGTSLSYE. The whole CDR3 protein reads CAWSLQGTSLSYEQYF.

A remark on this clone: The read halts 3 residues ahead of the CDR3 end, with the missing end drawn from the germline J gene. This chain links TRBV18 with TRBJ1-1; the D is unclear. V dropped 0 bases and J dropped 0 bases, with 8 bases sitting between them. The CDR3 covers 15 residues. Germline CDR1 reads KGHSH; CDR2 reads LQKENI. CDR3 DNA (partial): TGTGCCAGCTCACCACCGGTCGCAGTGAACACTGAA. Protein sequence: CASSPPVAVNTE. The whole CDR3 sequence is CASSPPVAVNTEAFF.

On this clone: The read terminates 3 residues ahead of where the CDR3 ends, so the germline J gene completes it. This chain joins TRBV7-2 and TRBJ1-6, with 7 bases aligning to TRBD1. The V gene end was trimmed by 1 base and the J gene end by 10 bases; junction bases not matched to a gene: 4. This CDR3 is built from 14 residues. Germline V gene lookup returns CDR1 SGHTA and CDR2 FQGNSA. Incomplete CDR3 DNA: TGTGCCAGCAGCTTAGAACAGGGGAGATCACCC. It specifies CASSLEQGRSP. The full CDR3 reads CASSLEQGRSPLHF.

About this clone itself: The read is 3 residues too short to cover the CDR3 end, so that end is filled in from the germline J gene. J is TRBJ2-1 and V is TRBV11-2, with 11 bases fitting TRBD2. The CDR3 consists of 14 residues. CDR1 and CDR2 from the germline V gene are SGHAT and FQNNGV. V dropped 10 bases and J dropped 4; count of bases not matched to a gene: 6. This CDR3 is CATRLAGTYNEQFF. The covered CDR3 bases are TGTGCCACCCGACTAGCGGGGACTTACAATGAG.